Given below is one T cell receptor (beta chain) in context. This sample is part of a study of blood T cell repertoires in COVID-19. Generated by immunoSEQ multiplex PCR, the TCRdb table keeps only in-frame clones and is missing some. The sample has some 250,000 clones; roughly 89% are singletons. In germline, CDR1 is SEHNR, CDR2 FQNEAQ (reference sequence). The CDR3 consists of 14 residues. V was clipped by 4 bases and J by 2 bases; unmatched bases: 4. The J gene is TRBJ1-2, the V gene TRBV7-9; 7 nucleotides match TRBD1. The clonotype comes from a woman younger than 45 with acute COVID-19. Sequenced material: PBMCs or T cells enriched from blood (not recorded which). The CDR3 nucleotides read TGTGCCAGCAGCTCCCTGACAGGGAACTATGGCTACACCTTC. Its translation is CASSSLTGNYGYTF. Drawing the rest from reference TRBV7-9 and TRBJ1-2, the complete variable domain is DTGVSQNPRHKITKRGQNVTFRCDPISEHNRLYWYRQTLGQGPEFLTYFQNEAQLEKSRLLSDRFSAERPKGSFSTLEIQRTEQGDSAMYLCASSSLTGNYGYTFGSGTRLTVV.